Listed below are T cell receptor beta chains from one sample, sequenced in a study of OX40 agonist ivuxolimab in advanced cancers. Sequenced by immunoSEQ multiplex PCR; TCRdb stores in-frame clones only, minus some. The repertoire consists of tens of thousands of clones, with approximately 93% occurring once and the leading ten covering 2% to 2.5%. Source: CD4+ or CD8+ T cells sorted from blood, taken in a trial of the OX40 agonist ivuxolimab. These receptors were taken from an adult with an advanced solid tumor such as melanoma, head and neck, liver or kidney cancer. Each CDR3 is given with its conserved first and last residue. D genes are given only for firm matches. For some rows the clone size is stated as once, few or many, or as a class when expanded; others skip it.

V	D	size	J	CDR3	DNA
TRBV15	TRBD2	.	TRBJ2-1	CATSRDIPPGTSGGADEQFF	TGTGCCACCAGCAGAGACATTCCCCCAGGGACTAGCGGGGGGGCGGATGAGCAGTTCTTC
TRBV6-6	.	.	TRBJ1-4	CASSTKGKLFF	TGTGCCAGCAGTACCAAAGGAAAACTGTTTTTT
TRBV6-5	.	.	TRBJ2-7	CASSSPSSRRGYEQYF	TGTGCCAGCAGTTCTCCAAGCAGCAGAAGGGGTTACGAGCAGTACTTC
TRBV2	TRBD1	.	TRBJ1-5	CASSGGQGAYQPQHF	TGTGCCAGCAGTGGAGGCCAGGGGGCTTATCAGCCCCAGCATTTT
TRBV2	.	.	TRBJ2-1	CASSPEGTQSNEQFF	TGTGCCAGCAGTCCCGAGGGGACCCAGTCCAATGAGCAGTTCTTC
TRBV5-6	TRBD1	.	TRBJ2-7	CASSFTGAEQYF	TGTGCCAGCAGCTTCACAGGGGCCGAGCAGTACTTC
TRBV28	TRBD1	.	TRBJ2-3	CASSEPQGADTQYF	TGTGCCAGCAGTGAACCCCAGGGGGCAGATACGCAGTATTTT
TRBV25-1	.	.	TRBJ2-2	CASRDRRRGDTGELFF	TGTGCCAGCAGGGACAGACGAAGAGGGGACACCGGGGAGCTGTTTTTT
TRBV9	TRBD1	.	TRBJ2-3	CASSVDRGQIDTQYF	TGTGCCAGCAGCGTAGACAGGGGGCAAATAGATACGCAGTATTTT
TRBV30	.	.	TRBJ2-5	CAWSRGEETQYF	TGTGCCTGGAGTCGCGGGGAAGAGACCCAGTACTTC
TRBV7-9	.	few	TRBJ2-1	CASSLRGEPPYNEQFF	TGTGCCAGCAGCTTAAGGGGGGAGCCGCCCTACAATGAGCAGTTCTTC
TRBV6-6	.	.	TRBJ1-1	CASSYFVNTEAFF	TGTGCCAGCAGTTACTTTGTGAACACTGAAGCTTTCTTT
TRBV5-1	.	.	TRBJ2-1	CASSALGGVGNEQFF	TGCGCCAGCAGCGCTCTGGGGGGCGTGGGCAATGAGCAGTTCTTC
TRBV19	TRBD2	.	TRBJ2-1	CASSGTRTHYNEQFF	TGTGCCAGTAGCGGGACTAGGACTCACTACAATGAGCAGTTCTTC
TRBV19	.	.	TRBJ1-5	CASSIPGPGTTSNQPQHF	TGTGCCAGTAGTATACCGGGCCCGGGGACAACGAGCAATCAGCCCCAGCATTTT
TRBV5-5	TRBD1	.	TRBJ1-2	CASSLGQVYGYTF	TGTGCCAGCAGTCTAGGACAGGTCTATGGCTACACCTTC
TRBV6-5	.	.	TRBJ2-3	CASSPSLGHTDTQYF	TGTGCCAGCAGTCCCTCCCTGGGGCACACAGATACGCAGTATTTT
TRBV4-2	.	few	TRBJ2-5	CASSQDQGSQETQYF	TGTGCCAGCAGCCAAGATCAAGGCAGCCAAGAGACCCAGTACTTC
TRBV4-3	.	.	TRBJ2-7	CASSQGTDTSYEQYF	TGCGCCAGCAGCCAAGGAACAGATACCTCCTACGAGCAGTACTTC
TRBV10-3	TRBD1	.	TRBJ2-7	CAINSPGTGFYEQYF	TGTGCCATCAATTCCCCCGGGACAGGGTTCTACGAGCAGTACTTC
TRBV5-1	.	.	TRBJ1-4	CASSLQGINEKLFF	TGCGCCAGCAGCTTACAGGGCATTAATGAAAAACTGTTTTTT
TRBV19	.	.	TRBJ2-7	CASSMRGSYEQYF	TGTGCCAGTAGTATGCGTGGCTCCTACGAGCAGTACTTC
TRBV11-2	.	.	TRBJ1-3	CASSPWGETGYF	TGTGCCAGCAGCCCCTGGGGTGAAACAGGATATTTT